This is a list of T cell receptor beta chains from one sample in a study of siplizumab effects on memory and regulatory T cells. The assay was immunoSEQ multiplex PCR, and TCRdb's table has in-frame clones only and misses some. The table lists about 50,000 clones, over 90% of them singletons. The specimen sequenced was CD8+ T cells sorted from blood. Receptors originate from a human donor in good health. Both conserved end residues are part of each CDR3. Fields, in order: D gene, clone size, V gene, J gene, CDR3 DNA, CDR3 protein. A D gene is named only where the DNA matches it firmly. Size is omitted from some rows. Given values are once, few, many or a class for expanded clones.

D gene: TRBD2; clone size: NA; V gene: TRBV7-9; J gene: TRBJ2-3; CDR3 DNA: TGTGCCAGCAGCCCCACAGGCGGGAGACTGGCAGATACGCAGTATTTT; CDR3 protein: CASSPTGGRLADTQYF
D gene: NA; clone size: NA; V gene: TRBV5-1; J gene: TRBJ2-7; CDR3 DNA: TGCGCCAGCAGCTTGGTGGGCCACGAGCAGTACTTC; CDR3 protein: CASSLVGHEQYF
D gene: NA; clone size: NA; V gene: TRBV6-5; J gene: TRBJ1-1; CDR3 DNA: TGTGCCAGCAGCACTCGGCTTTGGGTGAACACTGAAGCTTTCTTT; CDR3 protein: CASSTRLWVNTEAFF
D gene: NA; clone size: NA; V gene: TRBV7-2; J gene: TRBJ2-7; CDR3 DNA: TGTGCCAGCAGCTCCAGGACTATCTACGAGCAGTACTTC; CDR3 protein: CASSSRTIYEQYF
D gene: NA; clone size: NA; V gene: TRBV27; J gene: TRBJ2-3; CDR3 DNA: TGTGCCAGCAGTGTAGACCCGGTGCCTGATACGCAGTATTTT; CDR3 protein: CASSVDPVPDTQYF
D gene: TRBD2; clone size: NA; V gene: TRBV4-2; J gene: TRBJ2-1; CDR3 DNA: TGTGCCAGCAGCCAAGAATCTAGCGGGACCAATGAGCAGTTCTTC; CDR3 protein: CASSQESSGTNEQFF
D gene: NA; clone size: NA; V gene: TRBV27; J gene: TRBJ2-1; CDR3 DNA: TGTGCCAGCAGAATTGGGGGAAATGAGCAGTTCTTC; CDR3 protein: CASRIGGNEQFF
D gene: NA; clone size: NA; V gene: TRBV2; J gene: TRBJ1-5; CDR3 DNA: TGTGCCAGCAGTGGCCCGGAGGGCCAGCCCCAGCATTTT; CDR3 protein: CASSGPEGQPQHF
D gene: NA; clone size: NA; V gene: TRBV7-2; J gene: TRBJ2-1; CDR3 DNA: TGTGCCAGCAGCTTTGGACATTTATACAATGAGCAGTTCTTC; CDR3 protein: CASSFGHLYNEQFF
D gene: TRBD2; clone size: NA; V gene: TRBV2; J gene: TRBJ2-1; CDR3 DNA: TGTGCCAGCAGAGACCTAGCGGGAGATCAGAGTGATGAGCAGTTCTTC; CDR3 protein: CASRDLAGDQSDEQFF
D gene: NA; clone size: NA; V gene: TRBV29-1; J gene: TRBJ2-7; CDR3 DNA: TGCAGCGTTGAAAGTTTACAGGGTCGGTCCGAGCAGTACTTC; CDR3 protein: CSVESLQGRSEQYF
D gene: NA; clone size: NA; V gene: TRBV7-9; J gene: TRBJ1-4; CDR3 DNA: TGTGCCAGCAGCAGGGACGGAGAAAGGGAAAAACTGTTTTTT; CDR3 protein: CASSRDGEREKLFF
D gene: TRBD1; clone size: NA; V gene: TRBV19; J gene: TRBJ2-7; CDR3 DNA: TGTGCCAGTAGTATAGATCTCGAGACAGGGGACTACGAGCAGTACTTC; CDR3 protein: CASSIDLETGDYEQYF
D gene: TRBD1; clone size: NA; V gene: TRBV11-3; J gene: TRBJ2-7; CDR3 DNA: TGTGCCAGCAGCCAACGGACAGGGGGACTGAGGCAGGAGCAGTACTTC; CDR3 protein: CASSQRTGGLRQEQYF
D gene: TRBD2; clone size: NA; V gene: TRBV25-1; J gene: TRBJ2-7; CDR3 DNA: TGTGCCAGCAGTGCTCGGACTAGCGGGAAATTGGGGGAGCAGTACTTC; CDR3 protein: CASSARTSGKLGEQYF
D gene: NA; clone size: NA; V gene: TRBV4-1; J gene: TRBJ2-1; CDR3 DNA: TGCGCCAGCAGCCAAGACCCAGCTGGCAGCTCCTACAATGAGCAGTTCTTC; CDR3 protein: CASSQDPAGSSYNEQFF
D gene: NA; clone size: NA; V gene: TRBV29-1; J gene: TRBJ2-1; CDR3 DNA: TGCAGCGTGCCCCACGGGACTTACTACAATGAGCAGTTCTTC; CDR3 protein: CSVPHGTYYNEQFF
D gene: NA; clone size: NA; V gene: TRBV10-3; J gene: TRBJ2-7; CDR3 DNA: TGTGCCATCAGTGAGCTAGAGAGGGTTGACGAGCAGTACTTC; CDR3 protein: CAISELERVDEQYF
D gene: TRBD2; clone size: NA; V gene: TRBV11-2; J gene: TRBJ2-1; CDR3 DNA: TGTGCCAGCAGCTCCACCTCCCGTAGCGGGAGCGATACCTACAATGAGCAGTTCTTC; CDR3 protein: CASSSTSRSGSDTYNEQFF
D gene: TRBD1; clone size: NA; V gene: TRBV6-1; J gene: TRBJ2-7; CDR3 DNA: TGTGCCAGCAGATCCGGGACAGGATACTACGAGCAGTACTTC; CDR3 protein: CASRSGTGYYEQYF
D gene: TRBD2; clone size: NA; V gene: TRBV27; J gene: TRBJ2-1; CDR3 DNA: TGTGCCAGCAGTTTATCCCCCCTACTGGGGGGGATGGGGGGTGAGCAGTTCTTC; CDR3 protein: CASSLSPLLGGMGGEQFF
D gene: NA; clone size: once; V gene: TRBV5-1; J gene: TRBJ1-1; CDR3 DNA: TGCGCCAGCAGCCAATCACCCTCCGGGGGGATGAACACTGAAGCTTTCTTT; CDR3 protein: CASSQSPSGGMNTEAFF
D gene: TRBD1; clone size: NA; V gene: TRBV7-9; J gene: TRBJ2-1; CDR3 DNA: TGTGCCAGCAGCTTAGTACAGGGGGCTACCCATGAGCAGTTCTTC; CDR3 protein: CASSLVQGATHEQFF
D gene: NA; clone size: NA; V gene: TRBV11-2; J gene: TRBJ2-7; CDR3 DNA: TGTGCCAGCAGCCGTAAGGGGCCTCTCTCCTACGAGCAGTACTTC; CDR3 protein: CASSRKGPLSYEQYF
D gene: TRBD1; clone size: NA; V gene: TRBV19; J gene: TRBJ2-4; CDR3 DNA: TGTGCCAGTAGGCCGGGACAGGGTTATGGGGACATTCAGTACTTC; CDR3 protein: CASRPGQGYGDIQYF
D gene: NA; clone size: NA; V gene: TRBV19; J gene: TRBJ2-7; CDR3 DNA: TGTGCCAGCCGGAGAAGATCCTCCTACGAGCAGTACTTC; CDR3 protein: CASRRRSSYEQYF
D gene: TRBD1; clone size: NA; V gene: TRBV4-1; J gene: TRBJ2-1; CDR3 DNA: TGCGCCAGCAGCCCGCGGGACAGGGCCGACAATGAGCAGTTCTTC; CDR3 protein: CASSPRDRADNEQFF
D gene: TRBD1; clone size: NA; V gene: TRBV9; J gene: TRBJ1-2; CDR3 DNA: TGTGCCAGCAGCGTGTCCGGGACAGGGGTTAACTATGGCTACACCTTC; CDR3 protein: CASSVSGTGVNYGYTF
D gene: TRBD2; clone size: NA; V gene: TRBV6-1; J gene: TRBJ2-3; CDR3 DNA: TGTGCCAGCAGTGAACTAGCGGGAGGGCCAGATACGCAGTATTTT; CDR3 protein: CASSELAGGPDTQYF
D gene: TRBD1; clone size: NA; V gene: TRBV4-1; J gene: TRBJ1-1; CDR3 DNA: TGCGCCAGCAGCCTCGGACAGGGGATGAACACTGAAGCTTTCTTT; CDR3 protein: CASSLGQGMNTEAFF
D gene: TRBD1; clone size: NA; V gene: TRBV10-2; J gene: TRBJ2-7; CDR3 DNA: TGCGCCACCTTACACAGGGGGGCCTACGAGCAGTACTTC; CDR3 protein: CATLHRGAYEQYF
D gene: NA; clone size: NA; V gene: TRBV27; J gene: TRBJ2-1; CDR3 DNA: TGTGCCAGCAGTTTAGGGGCAGGGACAAAGTTGAATGAGCAGTTCTTC; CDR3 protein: CASSLGAGTKLNEQFF
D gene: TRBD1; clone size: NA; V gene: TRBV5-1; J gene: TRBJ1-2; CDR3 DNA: TGCGCCAGCCGCAAACCGGGACAGGGGGCGCAGCCTGGCTACACCTTC; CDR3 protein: CASRKPGQGAQPGYTF
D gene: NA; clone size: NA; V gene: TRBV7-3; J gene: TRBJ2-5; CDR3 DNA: TGTGCCAGCAGCCGATTTATTCAGTTCGAATGGGGGGAGACCCAGTACTTC; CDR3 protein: CASSRFIQFEWGETQYF
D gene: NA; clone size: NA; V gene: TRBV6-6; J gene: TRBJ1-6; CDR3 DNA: TGTGCCAGCAGTTTGGAGGGTCTCTCACCCCTCCACTTT; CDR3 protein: CASSLEGLSPLHF
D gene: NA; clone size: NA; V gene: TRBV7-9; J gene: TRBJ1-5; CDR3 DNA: TGTGCCAGCAGCGGGGGGCAGGGTATCAATCAGCCCCAGCATTTT; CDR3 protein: CASSGGQGINQPQHF
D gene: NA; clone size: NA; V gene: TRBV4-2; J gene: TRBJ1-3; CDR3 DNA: TGTGCCAGCAGCCAAGATGCTGGCGGGGTGGCGGACACCATATATTTT; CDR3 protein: CASSQDAGGVADTIYF
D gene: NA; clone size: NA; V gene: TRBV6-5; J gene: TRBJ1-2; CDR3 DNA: TGTGCCAGCAGTTACTCGGCAGCTATCTATGGCTACACCTTC; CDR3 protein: CASSYSAAIYGYTF